A single TCR beta chain is shown here with its context. What antigen it recognizes has not been identified. Per-nucleotide qualities are absent, and no much larger clonotype sits a single base away. Reading from cysteine to phenylalanine, the CDR3 counts 14 amino acids. The read is trimmed to its CDR3 DNA, 42 bases read in frame from base 1. At the junction V is shortened by 5 bases and J by 6 bases, with 17 bases in between. CDR1 and CDR2 were assigned from the germline V gene as SGHDT and YYEEEE. The immunoSEQ Assay, a bias-controlled multiplex PCR, was used to amplify TCRbeta CDR3 regions from genomic DNA. The source study handled its data this way. The number of nucleated cells in each sample was estimated by amplification of reference gene primers within the assay. To quantify the absolute abundance of each unique TCRbeta CDR3 rearrangement, sequence reads were collapsed and filtered. Productive Simpson clonality was computed per sample as the square root of Simpson's diversity index over productive rearrangements. This immuneACCESS table, as held by TCRdb, lists in-frame sequences with V and J called but not all clones. Of the missing ones, under half trace to an unresolved V gene in checked studies; the others have no known cause. D and trimming were read from the DNA, whereas the V and J calls and clone size are those reported in that table. Within this sample are 150,000 to 200,000 clones, with roughly 84% of them counted one time only. Roughly 20% of the sample belongs to the ten largest clones.

This specimen comes from a study of blood T cell repertoires in COVID-19 (dated by TCRdb to 2020 to 2021). With regard to the full study: Samples covering the acute and convalescent phases of COVID-19 were provided by collaborators in the United States, Italy and Spain. Sample metadata almost always included a de-identified subject ID, COVID-19 status, age in years and sex. The material from the prospective study consisted of cDNA or gDNA derived from T cells, B-cell-depleted T cells, or PBMCs. The repertoires were released in a freely available public database intended as a resource for research on the immune response to SARS-CoV-2. The samples were drawn from the first 160 participants of the ongoing ImmuneRACE study and from over 950 subjects provided by 6 global collaborators. Deeply sampled blood TCRbeta repertoires from subjects exposed to, actively infected with, or recovered from COVID-19 were included in the dataset. Where HLA class I and class II types were available, the types were taken from metadata supplied by the sample provider, not from assay-based typing.

The paper as a whole reports these results and caveats: The quantity of clinical and demographic metadata differed by source and by participant and was supplied without curation.

In Seattle, one collaborating source enrolled patients while the infection was active and tracked those patients longitudinally over the course of disease. Collaborating institutions collected whole blood in K2EDTA tubes following their own protocols. For TCRbeta analysis, collaborators shipped samples in one of three forms: frozen whole blood, isolated PBMCs, or DNA extracted from either of those sample types. Sequencing was performed on peripheral blood. The chain links TRBV5-6 with TRBJ1-2; TRBD1 is a weak D gene call, 6 bases matching. This sequence was found in a person aged 65 to 85 with COVID-19, enrolled during active disease. The DNA is TGTGCCAGCAGTTTTTTTCGGCAGGGGCATGGCTACACCTTC. It specifies CASSFFRQGHGYTF.